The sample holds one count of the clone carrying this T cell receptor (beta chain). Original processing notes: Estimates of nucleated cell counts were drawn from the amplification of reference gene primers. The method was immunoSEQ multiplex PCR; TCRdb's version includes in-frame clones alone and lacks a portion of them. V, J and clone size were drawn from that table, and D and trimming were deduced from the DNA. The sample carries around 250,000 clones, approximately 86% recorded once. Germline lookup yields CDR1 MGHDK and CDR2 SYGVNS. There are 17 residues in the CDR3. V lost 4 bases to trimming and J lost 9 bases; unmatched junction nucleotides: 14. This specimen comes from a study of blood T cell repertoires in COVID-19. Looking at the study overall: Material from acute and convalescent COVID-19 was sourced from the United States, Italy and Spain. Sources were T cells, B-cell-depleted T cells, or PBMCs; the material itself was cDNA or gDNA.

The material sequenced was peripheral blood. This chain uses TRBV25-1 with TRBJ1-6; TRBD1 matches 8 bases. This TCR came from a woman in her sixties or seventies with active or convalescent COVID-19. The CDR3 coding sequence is TGTGCCAGCAGTGTAGGCTCCGGGACAGGTTTGACTTCACCCCTCCACTTT. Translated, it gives CASSVGSGTGLTSPLHF.